The entry below describes one TCR beta chain. The target of this receptor is not known. The input lacks base qualities; no much larger clone sits a single base away. To sequence the TCRbeta CDR3 region, genomic DNA was isolated from the sorted cells. The immunoSEQ Assay was used for sequencing of TCRbeta CDR3 regions. Here the immuneACCESS table is served through TCRdb, limited to in-frame sequences with V and J called. Missing clones are a known gap in these copies; in checked studies unresolved V genes cover under half, and the rest lacks a known reason. The sample table contains approximately 63,000 clones; only one count was recorded for approximately 85% of them. The ten largest account for roughly a tenth of the sample. Patients with autoimmune disease history or receiving systemic immunosuppression were excluded from the trial. In every dose cohort, peripheral blood was drawn for TCR sequencing at baseline, cycle 4 day 1, and cycle 7 day 1. The samples were taken from a phase I, first-in-human, multicenter, open-label dose-escalation trial of ivuxolimab. Adults with locally advanced or metastatic head and neck squamous cell, hepatocellular, melanoma or renal cell carcinoma were enrolled in the trial. Before TCR sequencing, CD4+ and CD8+ T cells were separately sorted from peripheral blood.

Looking up the germline V gene (reference sequence) yields CDR1 PRHDT and CDR2 FYEKMQ. V lost 5 bases and J lost 6 bases; the stretch between them is 14 bases long. From the cysteine through the phenylalanine, the CDR3 covers 13 amino acids. Only the CDR3 portion is preserved as DNA: 39 bases, with reading frame beginning at the first base. This entry belongs to a study of OX40 agonist ivuxolimab in advanced cancers. With respect to the entire study: Ivuxolimab was an agonistic, fully human IgG2 monoclonal antibody directed against OX40 (CD134), a costimulatory receptor. The paper covers the monotherapy dose-escalation part of the phase I ivuxolimab trial, which included N = 52 patients. Intravenous ivuxolimab was administered to patients every 2 weeks at six dose levels: 0.01, 0.1, 0.3, 1.5, 3 and 10 mg/kg. Patients were allowed to have had prior anti-PD-1, anti-PD-L1 or anti-CTLA-4 therapy, and 30% to 50% of the dose-escalation patients had previously received checkpoint inhibitors. The point of sequencing TCRbeta in the periphery was to test whether ivuxolimab changed TCR sequence diversity and drove clonal T-cell expansion. Of the approximately 53 patients in dose escalation, 19 had hepatocellular carcinoma, about 15 had melanoma, 9 had renal cell carcinoma and 9 had head and neck cancer. Partial responses occurred in three dose-escalation patients: two with cutaneous melanoma and one with hepatocellular carcinoma. The dose-escalation cohort was around 83% male with a mean age of roughly 62 years, ranging from about 23 to 85.

Here is what the overall study found, with its caveats: After ivuxolimab, expanded clones were on average more numerous among CD8+ T cells than among CD4+ T cells. At doses of 0.1 to 3.0 mg/kg, clonal expansion of both CD4+ and CD8+ T cells in blood was seen between baseline and week 6. Which antigens the clonally expanded peripheral T cells were specific for was not determined. In the 0.1-3.0 mg/kg groups, partial responders were among the patients with the lowest normalized peripheral clonal expansion, particularly in CD8+ T cells. Low levels of normalized T-cell clonal expansion were also seen in some patients who did not respond.

This chain is built from TRBV13 and TRBJ2-7; confidence is insufficient to name the D gene. Source: CD4+ or CD8+ T cells sorted from blood, taken in a trial of the OX40 agonist ivuxolimab. The sequence was collected from an adult with an advanced solid tumor such as melanoma, head and neck, liver or kidney cancer. CDR3 region: CASSNSTVFEQYF. The DNA is TGTGCCAGCAGCAATTCGACGGTCTTCGAGCAGTACTTC.